This is a list of T cell receptor beta chains from one sample in a study of beta chain features in type 1 diabetes. TCRdb's table, derived via immunoSEQ multiplex PCR, lists solely in-frame clones and lacks some. In the table there are 300,000 to 450,000 clones, over 8.5% of which are singletons. What was sequenced was central memory CD4+ T cells from blood. The receptors stem from a man aged 25-45 years with type 1 diabetes. CDR3s include the opening cysteine and the closing phenylalanine or tryptophan. The D gene is left open where the match is weak. Rows may omit the clone size; those that give it use once, few, many or a size class.

j_gene,v_gene,abundance,d_gene,CDR3nt,CDR3aa
TRBJ1-1,TRBV28,NA,TRBD1,TGTGCCAGCAGTCCTAGCGGGACAGGGATTGGGACTGAAGCTTTCTTT,CASSPSGTGIGTEAFF
TRBJ2-3,TRBV10-1,NA,TRBD2,TGCGCCAGCAGCCTAGCGGATACCACAGATACGCAGTATTTT,CASSLADTTDTQYF
TRBJ2-5,TRBV4-2,few,NA,TGTGCCAGCAGCCAAGATTACCGGGGGAGTCAAGAGACCCAGTACTTC,CASSQDYRGSQETQYF
TRBJ1-5,TRBV28,many,NA,TGTGCCACCCGAGATCGGGTGATCCAGCATTTT,CATRDRVIQHF
TRBJ2-5,TRBV7-2,few,NA,TGTGCCAGCAGCTTAGGTTACACGGGGGAGACCCAGTACTTC,CASSLGYTGETQYF
TRBJ2-5,TRBV11-2,NA,TRBD2,TGTGCCAGCAGCTCCCGGGGTAGCGGGGAGACCCAGTACTTC,CASSSRGSGETQYF
TRBJ2-5,TRBV2,NA,NA,TGTGCCAGCACAGGGGGGGAGGGCCCTCGAGAGACCCAGTACTTC,CASTGGEGPRETQYF
TRBJ1-3,TRBV5-1,NA,NA,TGCGCCAGCAGCTTGGACTGGGCTGGAAACACCATATATTTT,CASSLDWAGNTIYF
TRBJ2-1,TRBV4-1,NA,NA,TGTGCCAGCAGCCCCCCATACCTAAAGACCTACAATGAGCAGTTCTTC,CASSPPYLKTYNEQFF
TRBJ2-1,TRBV29-1,NA,NA,TGCAGCGTTGAAGGAGGGAGCGGGCCTTCCTACAATGAGCAGTTCTTC,CSVEGGSGPSYNEQFF
TRBJ2-7,TRBV6-5,few,NA,TGTGCCAGCAGTTACTCTGACACCTACGAGCAGTACTTC,CASSYSDTYEQYF
TRBJ2-2,TRBV6-5,NA,TRBD2,TGTGCCAGCAGTTACTCGACGGCGGGGGTCGGGGAGCTGTTTTTT,CASSYSTAGVGELFF
TRBJ2-7,TRBV4-1,few,TRBD1,TGCGCCAGCAGCCGCCCAGGACAGGTGGGCTACGAGCAGTACTTC,CASSRPGQVGYEQYF
TRBJ1-2,TRBV18,few,TRBD1,TGTGCCAGCTCACCGGGACAGGGGAACTATGGCTACACCTTC,CASSPGQGNYGYTF
TRBJ2-2,TRBV11-2,NA,NA,TGTGCCAGCAGCCAACTTCAGGGAAATGCCGGGGAGCTGTTTTTT,CASSQLQGNAGELFF
TRBJ2-2,TRBV28,NA,NA,TGTGCCAGCAGTTTCCTTCGACAGGGGGAGCTGTTTTTT,CASSFLRQGELFF
TRBJ1-2,TRBV28,few,TRBD1,TGTGCCAGCATCCATCGGGACAGGGTCTATGGCTACACCTTC,CASIHRDRVYGYTF
TRBJ1-2,TRBV6-5,NA,NA,TGTGCCATCAGTGAACAGGCTGGAAATGGCTACACCTTC,CAISEQAGNGYTF
TRBJ2-1,TRBV6-5,few,NA,TGTGCCAGCAGTTACGGAAGAGAGCAGTTCTTC,CASSYGREQFF
TRBJ2-7,TRBV6-6,NA,TRBD2,TGTGCCAGCAGTTACCCCCGGGGGGGGCAAAACGAGCAGTACTTC,CASSYPRGGQNEQYF
TRBJ2-5,TRBV21-1,NA,NA,TGTGCCAGCAGCAAGGTACAGGGGAAAGAGGAAGAGACCCAGTACTTC,CASSKVQGKEEETQYF
TRBJ2-3,TRBV27,few,NA,TGTGCCAGTAGCTGGCAGAGCACAGATACGCAGTATTTT,CASSWQSTDTQYF
TRBJ2-3,TRBV7-8,few,NA,TGTGCCAGCAGCCGTATAAGATTGAGCACAGATACGCAGTATTTT,CASSRIRLSTDTQYF
TRBJ1-2,TRBV7-2,few,NA,TGTGCCAGCATCCACCAGGGGCTGGACTATGGCTACACCTTC,CASIHQGLDYGYTF
TRBJ2-7,TRBV19,few,NA,TGTGCCAGTCTTCCGAGGGGGGGCGAGGGCTACGAGCAGTACTTC,CASLPRGGEGYEQYF
TRBJ2-2,TRBV7-6,few,NA,TGTGCCAGCAGCCGTAGAGGGGGCGGGGAGCTGTTTTTT,CASSRRGGGELFF
TRBJ2-4,TRBV27,NA,TRBD2,TGTGCCAGCAGTCCCTGGACTAGCGGGAGGGCCGGGCTTGGAGCCAAAAACATTCAGTACTTC,CASSPWTSGRAGLGAKNIQYF
TRBJ2-3,TRBV10-3,few,NA,TGTGCCATCAGTGACAATCATGCTAGCACAGATACGCAGTATTTT,CAISDNHASTDTQYF
TRBJ2-3,TRBV10-1,few,TRBD1,TGCGCCAGCAGTGAGGAGGGCGCCGGGGGACAGGTAAAAGATACGCAGTATTTT,CASSEEGAGGQVKDTQYF
TRBJ2-3,TRBV25-1,NA,NA,TGTGCCAGCAGTGAATTAGGTAGGGGCCCTAGCACAGATACGCAGTATTTT,CASSELGRGPSTDTQYF
TRBJ1-5,TRBV7-2,many,NA,TGTGCCAGCAGCCCAGATCCCAATCAGCCCCAGCATTTT,CASSPDPNQPQHF
TRBJ1-2,TRBV5-4,few,TRBD1,TGTGCCAGCAGCTTGGACCAGGGGGCCGTATATGGCTACACCTTC,CASSLDQGAVYGYTF
TRBJ2-2,TRBV6-1,NA,TRBD1,TGTGCCAGCAGCCCCGGGACAGCAAACACCGGGGAGCTGTTTTTT,CASSPGTANTGELFF
TRBJ2-7,TRBV27,few,NA,TGTGCCAGCCTCTCGCCCTCCTCCTACGAGCAGTACTTC,CASLSPSSYEQYF
TRBJ2-3,TRBV7-8,few,NA,TGTGCCAGCAGCTTGGGGCCTAGGACAGATACGCAGTATTTT,CASSLGPRTDTQYF
TRBJ2-3,TRBV19,NA,NA,TGTGCCACATTCGACTCCGGGGGCGCGGCAGATACGCAGTATTTT,CATFDSGGAADTQYF
TRBJ1-3,TRBV4-2,few,NA,TGTGCCAGCAGCCAAGTGGAAGAAAACACCATATATTTT,CASSQVEENTIYF
TRBJ2-1,TRBV6-5,NA,NA,TGTGCCAGCAAAGTCCCCCCGTACAATGAGCAGTTCTTC,CASKVPPYNEQFF
TRBJ1-6,TRBV7-2,few,NA,TGTGCCAGCAGCCCCGAAGGGCCCCGCACCAATTCACCCCTCCACTTT,CASSPEGPRTNSPLHF
TRBJ1-2,TRBV6-7,once,NA,TGTGCCAGCAGTTACCCAGGTAGGGTTGACTATGGCTACACCTTC,CASSYPGRVDYGYTF
TRBJ1-1,TRBV29-1,many,NA,TGCAGCGTTGACCCAGGGGCTGAAGCTTTCTTT,CSVDPGAEAFF